These 21 T cell receptor beta chains were sequenced from one sample in a study of response to subunit inactivated influenza vaccine. A single record per CDR3 protein comes from TCRdb applying MiXCR to the RT-PCR reads. The sample lists around 190,000 distinct CDR3 sequences; over 13% were seen once. Sequenced here: CD8+ T cells sorted from PBMCs, sampled 5 to 6 days after vaccination. These receptors all come from a man in his forties or fifties who received an inactivated influenza vaccine.

This chain joins TRBV5-1 and TRBJ2-2, with TRBD1 identical over 8 bases. The CDR3 sequence is 17 residues long. In germline, CDR1 is SGHRS, CDR2 YFSETQ. J gave up 7 bases and V 0 bases, and 11 bases lay outside the gene matches. CDR3 nucleotides: TGCGCCAGCAGCTTGGCCACGGGCAGGGGGCATGGCGGGGAGCTGTTTTTT. This translates into CASSLATGRGHGGELFF.

The V gene is TRBV7-9, the J gene TRBJ2-7; D perhaps matches TRBD1 (6 bases). Trimming removed 4 bases at V and 2 bases at J, with 18 bases between. This CDR3 region has 16 residues. Per the germline V gene, CDR1 is SEHNR and CDR2 is FQNEAQ (reference sequence). CDR3 sequence reads: CASSSGTGTYPYEQYF. The CDR3 bases are TGTGCCAGCAGCTCGGGTACCGGGACATATCCCTACGAGCAGTACTTC. The full variable domain, completed using reference TRBV7-9 and TRBJ2-7, is DTGVSQNPRHKITKRGQNVTFRCDPISEHNRLYWYRQTLGQGPEFLTYFQNEAQLEKSRLLSDRFSAERPKGSFSTLEIQRTEQGDSAMYLCASSSGTGTYPYEQYFGPGTRLTVT.

The V call is TRBV7-9, the J call TRBJ2-1; TRBD1 matches at 10 bases. This CDR3 comprises 15 residues. The junction had 6 bases not matched to a gene; V was cut back by 5 bases and J by 5 bases. Germline values: CDR1 SEHNR, CDR2 FQNEAQ (reference sequence). The CDR3 is CASSPRDRGNNEQFF. In nucleotides, the CDR3 is TGTGCCAGCAGCCCACGGGACAGGGGAAACAATGAGCAGTTCTTC. The full variable domain, rest sourced from reference TRBV7-9 and TRBJ2-1, is DTGVSQNPRHKITKRGQNVTFRCDPISEHNRLYWYRQTLGQGPEFLTYFQNEAQLEKSRLLSDRFSAERPKGSFSTLEIQRTEQGDSAMYLCASSPRDRGNNEQFFGPGTRLTVL.

The gene calls are TRBV4-3 and TRBJ2-3; TRBD2 matches at 9 bases. V was pared by 3 bases and J by 7 bases, with 8 bases of the junction left unmatched. The V gene's germline CDR1 is LGHNA and CDR2 YSLEER. The CDR3 runs to 15 residues. CDR3 region: CASSQIAGARHTQYF. The CDR3 bases are TGCGCCAGCAGCCAGATAGCGGGAGCGCGGCATACGCAGTATTTT.

This clonotype was recorded a few times. The chain links TRBV20-1 to TRBJ2-7, with D unresolved. V lost 0 bases and J 1 base, leaving 7 bases between the germline ends. This CDR3 region has 13 residues. Looked up from germline, CDR1 is DFQATT and CDR2 is SNEGSKA (reference sequence). The CDR3 DNA reads as TGCAGTGCTAGAGATAGAGAATCCTACGAGCAGTACTTC. This translates into CSARDRESYEQYF.

J is TRBJ2-7 and V is TRBV13; 8 nucleotides align to TRBD2. CDR3 length equals 14 residues. J was trimmed by 5 bases and V by 2 bases; bases with no gene match: 5. The V gene's germline CDR1 is PRHDT and CDR2 FYEKMQ (reference sequence). The CDR3 loop is CASSLPGGPHEQYF. CDR3 in DNA: TGTGCCAGCAGCTTACCGGGAGGGCCCCACGAGCAGTACTTC.

This clonotype was seen a few times. The chain is built from TRBV6-2 or TRBV6-3 and TRBJ2-7, with a possible D match to TRBD2 (5 bases). Trimming removed 5 bases at V and 7 bases at J, with 12 bases between. The CDR3 runs to 12 residues. Germline values: CDR1 MNHEY, CDR2 SVGEGT. CDR3 nucleotides: TGTGCCAGCAGTCCGGGAATAGGGGAGCAGTACTTC. Its protein is CASSPGIGEQYF.

V usage is TRBV24-1 and J usage is TRBJ2-1; 7 positions agree with TRBD2. The germline CDR1 and CDR2 sequences are KGHDR and SFDVKD. This CDR3 is built from 15 residues. V shed 7 bases, J shed 3 bases, and the junction held 8 bases outside the gene matches. The CDR3 here is CATSTGEGLYNEQFF. CDR3 DNA: TGTGCCACCAGCACGGGGGAGGGCCTCTACAATGAGCAGTTCTTC.

The chain employs TRBV19 and TRBJ1-1; D possibly corresponds to TRBD1 (5 bases). The CDR3 is 16 amino acids. V lost 4 bases and J lost 1, with 16 bases in between. The germline CDR1 and CDR2 sequences are LNHDA and SQIVND (reference sequence). CDR3 DNA: TGTGCCAGTAGTACCCTCGTCTGGGGCGGGAACACTGAAGCTTTCTTT. Translation gives CASSTLVWGGNTEAFF.

The CDR3 protein is CASSSSAPLNTEAFF. CDR3 nucleotides: TGTGCCAGTAGTTCTTCAGCGCCATTGAACACTGAAGCTTTCTTT. V is TRBV19 and J is TRBJ1-1; D remains ambiguous. Trimming cost V 5 bases and J 0 bases, with 13 bases left between them. The CDR3 is made up of 15 amino acids. Germline CDR1 reads LNHDA; CDR2 reads SQIVND (reference sequence).

The J gene is TRBJ2-3, the V gene TRBV7-3; D possibly corresponds to TRBD2 (5 bases). The CDR3 totals 16 residues. Between the trimmed V and J ends, which lost 1 base and 0 bases, there was a span of 11 bases. Germline V gene sequence: CDR1 SGHTA, CDR2 FQGTGA. CDR3 amino acids: CASSLKPSPSTDTQYF. The CDR3 DNA follows: TGTGCCAGCAGCTTAAAACCTAGCCCTAGCACAGATACGCAGTATTTT.

The chain joins TRBV27 to TRBJ2-5; no firm D call. CDR1 MNHEY and CDR2 SMNVEV come from the germline V gene (reference sequence). The CDR3 spans 14 residues. Trimming removed 2 bases from V and 4 bases from J, with 11 bases in between. Here the CDR3 reads CASSLIGRAETQYF. CDR3 DNA sequence: TGTGCCAGCAGTTTAATCGGAAGGGCAGAGACCCAGTACTTC.

This clonotype was observed a handful of times. This chain links TRBV29-1 with TRBJ2-1; unclear D gene. V lost 0 bases and J lost 7, with 13 bases in between. Germline V gene sequence: CDR1 SQVTM, CDR2 ANQGSEA. The CDR3 is 14 amino acids. In nucleotides, the CDR3 is TGCAGCGTTGAAGACCCCAGATTGGTTAATGAGCAGTTCTTC. This codes for CSVEDPRLVNEQFF.

Only a few counts were recorded for this clonotype. V gene TRBV9 combines with J gene TRBJ2-7; D remains ambiguous. The CDR3 is made up of 13 amino acids. V was shortened by 0 bases and J by 3 bases, with 7 bases between the two germline ends. The V gene's germline CDR1 is SGDLS and CDR2 YYNGEE. CDR3 in amino acids: CASSVALGYEQYF. In DNA, the CDR3 is TGTGCCAGCAGCGTAGCGTTGGGCTACGAGCAGTACTTC.

The chain couples TRBV18 to TRBJ2-3; TRBD2 agrees at 10 bases. This CDR3 comprises 15 residues. J lost 5 bases, V lost 2 bases, and 4 bases had no gene match. Per germline, CDR1 KGHSH and CDR2 LQKENI. In DNA, the CDR3 is TGTGCCAGCTCACCAGGGACTAGCGTAGGAGATACGCAGTATTTT. Translated: CASSPGTSVGDTQYF.

This clonotype was observed a few times. The rearrangement links TRBV12-3 or TRBV12-4 to TRBJ2-5; tentatively, D is TRBD1 (6 bases). V lost 5 bases, J lost 0 bases, and 16 bases lay in between. This CDR3 spans 16 amino acids. The CDR3 sequence is CASSEQGPGYQETQYF. CDR3 nucleotide sequence: TGTGCCAGCAGTGAACAGGGCCCAGGGTACCAAGAGACCCAGTACTTC.

This clonotype was counted between two and nine times. The rearrangement links TRBV12-3 or TRBV12-4 to TRBJ2-3, with a weak D call TRBD2 (7 bases). The V and J ends lost 10 bases and 6 bases respectively, with 20 bases between them. The length of the CDR3 is 14 residues. The CDR3 here is CAILERGGRDTQYF. Written as DNA, the CDR3 is TGTGCCATCCTCGAGAGGGGGGGCCGGGATACGCAGTATTTT.

This clonotype was counted many times. The V and J genes are TRBV3-1 and TRBJ1-3; D is undetermined. From germline, CDR1 is LGHDT and CDR2 YNNKEL (reference sequence). The V end was cut by 7 bases, the J end by 0 bases, with 10 bases between. The CDR3 loop spans 14 amino acids. In DNA, the CDR3 is TGTGCCAGCATACCAGGCAACTCTGGAAACACCATATATTTT. It specifies CASIPGNSGNTIYF.

This clonotype was observed a handful of times. The DNA for the CDR3 is TGTGCCAGCAGCCACGGGGTCGGTGAGCAGTTCTTC. Protein sequence: CASSHGVGEQFF. The chain employs TRBV7-9 and TRBJ2-1, with D possibly matching TRBD2 (5 bases). CDR1 and CDR2 from the germline V gene are SEHNR and FQNEAQ (reference sequence). V gave up 5 bases and J gave up 9 bases, with 11 bases separating them. The CDR3 length is 12 residues.

The sample holds a few counts of this clonotype. The chain is built from TRBV7-9 and TRBJ2-1; D gene unclear. Trimming removed 1 base at V and 6 bases at J, with 13 bases between. From germline, CDR1 is SEHNR and CDR2 FQNEAQ (reference sequence). This CDR3 has 15 amino acids. DNA of the CDR3: TGTGCCAGCAGCTTAGTTGAAGAGCTCGGCAATGAGCAGTTCTTC. This codes for CASSLVEELGNEQFF.

Many counts were recorded for this clonotype. The CDR3 nucleotides are TGCAGTGCTCGCCCTGGGTCCTACAATGAGCAGTTCTTC. Amino acids: CSARPGSYNEQFF. The J gene is TRBJ2-1, the V gene TRBV20-1; no definite D call. Trimming took 5 bases from V and 1 from J, leaving 9 bases between them. Germline CDR1 and CDR2: DFQATT and SNEGSKA (reference sequence). This CDR3 is built from 13 residues.